This TCR beta chain was obtained from a study of identical twins. This clonotype occurred once. The CDR3 sequence is 17 residues long. The V gene end was trimmed by 6 bases and the J gene end by 5 bases; junction bases not matched to a gene: 10. The V gene's germline CDR1 is MNHNS and CDR2 SASEGT. TCRdb called the 5' RACE reads again in MiXCR, with one record for every CDR3 protein. The repertoire consists of 520,000 or so distinct CDR3 sequences, with approximately 22% occurring once and the leading ten covering 0.75% to 0.95%. These sequences were also reported in another study, on T cells expressing NK-cell markers. That report adds: The dominant NKG2C+ clonotypes represented about 1.0-7.5% of CD8+ T cells in about six donors.

The sequenced sample was CD4+ T cells sorted from blood. The chain uses TRBV6-1 and TRBJ2-1; 13 bases map to TRBD2. The source is a young woman in good health. The CDR3 sequence: CASRPPLTSGGNNEQFF. CDR3 coding DNA: TGTGCCAGCAGACCTCCCCTGACTAGCGGGGGGAACAATGAGCAGTTCTTC.